This paragraph covers one T cell receptor (beta chain) sequence. From germline, CDR1 is MNHEY and CDR2 SMNVEV (reference sequence). This CDR3 is 13 amino acids long. Trimming left V 9 bases short and J 6 bases short, with 15 bases between. The sample comes from a study of blood T cell repertoires in COVID-19. For the study at large: Whether acute or convalescent, the COVID-19 samples came from the United States, Italy and Spain. The analysed material was cDNA or gDNA that came from T cells, B-cell-depleted T cells, or PBMCs.

Which cohort a participant joined came from the clinical history participants gave. Assay: immunoSEQ multiplex PCR; the TCRdb copy retains only in-frame clones and omits some. The sample has almost 200,000 clones; around 92% are singletons. The source of this sequence is a young woman who had recovered from COVID-19. The sequencing input was PBMCs or T cells enriched from blood (not recorded which). J is TRBJ2-1 and V is TRBV27; no clear D. The CDR3 coding sequence is TGTGCCAGTAAGTCCCTACGCCGCAATGAGCAGTTCTTC. It translates to CASKSLRRNEQFF.